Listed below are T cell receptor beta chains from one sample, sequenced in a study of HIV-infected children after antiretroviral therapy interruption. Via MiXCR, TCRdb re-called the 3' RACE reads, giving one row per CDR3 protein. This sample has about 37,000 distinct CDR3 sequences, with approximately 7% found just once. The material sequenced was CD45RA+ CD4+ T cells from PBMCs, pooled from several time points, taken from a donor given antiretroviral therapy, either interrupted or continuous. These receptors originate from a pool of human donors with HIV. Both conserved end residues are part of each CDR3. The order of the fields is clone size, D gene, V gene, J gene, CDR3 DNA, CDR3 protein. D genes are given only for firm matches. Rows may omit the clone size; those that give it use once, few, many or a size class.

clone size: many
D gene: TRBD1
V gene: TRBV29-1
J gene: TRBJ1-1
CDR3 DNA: TGCAGCGCAAAAGCCGGGACAGGGAACACTGAAGCTTTCTTT
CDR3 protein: CSAKAGTGNTEAFF

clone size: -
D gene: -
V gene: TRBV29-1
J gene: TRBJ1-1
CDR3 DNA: TGCAGCGCCTTGAATCGCCTTTCGAACACTGAAGCTTTCTTT
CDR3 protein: CSALNRLSNTEAFF

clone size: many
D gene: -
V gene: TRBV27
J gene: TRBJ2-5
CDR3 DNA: TGTGCCAGCAGTTTATACAGCCAAGAGACCCAGTACTTC
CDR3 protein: CASSLYSQETQYF

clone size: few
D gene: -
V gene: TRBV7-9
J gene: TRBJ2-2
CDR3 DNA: TGTGCCAGCAGCTACCTGGGGGCAGGGCCCGGGGAGCTGTTTTTT
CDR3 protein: CASSYLGAGPGELFF

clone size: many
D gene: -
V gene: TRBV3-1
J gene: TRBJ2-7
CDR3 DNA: TGTGCCAGCAGCCGAAAATCTAGCGCGGGAAGGGGCGAGCAGTACTTC
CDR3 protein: CASSRKSSAGRGEQYF

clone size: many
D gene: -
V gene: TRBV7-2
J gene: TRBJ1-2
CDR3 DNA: TGTGCCAGCAGCTTTGGACAGCTTGATGGCTACACCTTC
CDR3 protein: CASSFGQLDGYTF

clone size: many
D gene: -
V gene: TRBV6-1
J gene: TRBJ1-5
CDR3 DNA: TGTGCCAGCAGCCTAATCGGGGATCAGCCCCAGCATTTT
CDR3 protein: CASSLIGDQPQHF

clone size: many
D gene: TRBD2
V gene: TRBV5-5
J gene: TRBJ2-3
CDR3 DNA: TGTGCCAGCAGCTCTAGGACTAGCGGGGGGGCAGATACGCAGTATTTT
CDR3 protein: CASSSRTSGGADTQYF

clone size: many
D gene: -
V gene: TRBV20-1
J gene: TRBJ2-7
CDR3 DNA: TGCAGTGCTAGAGATTCGGGGGACACCTACGAGCAGTACTTC
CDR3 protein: CSARDSGDTYEQYF

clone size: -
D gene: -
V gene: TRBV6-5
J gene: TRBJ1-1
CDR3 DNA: TGTGCCAGCAGTTACTCTAGCGGTTGGACTGAAGCTTTCTTT
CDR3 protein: CASSYSSGWTEAFF

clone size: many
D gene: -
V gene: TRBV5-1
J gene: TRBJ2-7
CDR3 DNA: TGCGCCAGCAGCTTGGTTGGAGGGAGCTCCTACGAGCAGTACTTC
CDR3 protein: CASSLVGGSSYEQYF

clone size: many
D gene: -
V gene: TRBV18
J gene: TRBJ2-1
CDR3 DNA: TGTGCCAGCTCGGCTCAAGGGTACAATGAGCAGTTCTTC
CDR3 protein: CASSAQGYNEQFF

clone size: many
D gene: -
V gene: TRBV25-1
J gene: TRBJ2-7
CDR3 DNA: TGTGCCAGCAGTGAAGTCCCGATTGGCGAGCAGTACTTC
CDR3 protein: CASSEVPIGEQYF

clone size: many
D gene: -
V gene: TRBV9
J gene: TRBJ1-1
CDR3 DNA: TGTGCCAGCTCGACCGGGGGGCGCTTGGGGAACACTGAAGCTTTCTTT
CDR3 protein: CASSTGGRLGNTEAFF

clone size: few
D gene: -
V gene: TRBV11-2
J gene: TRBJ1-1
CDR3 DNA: TGTGCCAGCAGCTTGCACACTGAAGCTTTCTTT
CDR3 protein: CASSLHTEAFF

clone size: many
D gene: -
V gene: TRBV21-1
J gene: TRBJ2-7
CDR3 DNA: TGTGCCAGCAGCAACAAATCCTCCTACGAGCAGTACTTC
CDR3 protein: CASSNKSSYEQYF